This TCR beta chain was sequenced during a study of T-cell memory formation after mild COVID-19. Study-wide findings and caveats: A second wave of clones peaked on day 37, and their SARS-CoV-2 specificity went unconfirmed. Contracting clones, day 15 to 85, had balanced CD4/CD8, and later expanders favored CD4+. Memory sampled before infection contained some responding clones, suggesting cross-reactive memory joined.

The J segment lost 6 bases and the V segment lost 3 bases, leaving 4 bases of the junction unmatched. The length of the CDR3 is 13 residues. This clonotype was observed many times. What it binds is unknown. From 5'RACE with constant-segment primers came TCR alpha and TCR beta cDNA libraries that carried sample barcodes and UMIs. From the 5' RACE reads, TCRdb called clonotypes with MiXCR, one entry per CDR3 protein. The sample has tens of thousands of distinct CDR3 sequences; roughly 11% are singletons. Sequencing was carried out using PBMCs or a T cell subset sorted from them (not recorded which). This chain uses TRBV12-3 or TRBV12-4 with TRBJ1-2; TRBD1 aligns across 7 bases. This sequence was found in a man aged 18 to 30 who had mild COVID-19 (a few samples of this study predate the infection). Cell type and time point are not known. DNA for the CDR3: TGTGCCAGCAGTTTCGGGCAGGGGGATGGCTACACCTTC. As protein: CASSFGQGDGYTF.